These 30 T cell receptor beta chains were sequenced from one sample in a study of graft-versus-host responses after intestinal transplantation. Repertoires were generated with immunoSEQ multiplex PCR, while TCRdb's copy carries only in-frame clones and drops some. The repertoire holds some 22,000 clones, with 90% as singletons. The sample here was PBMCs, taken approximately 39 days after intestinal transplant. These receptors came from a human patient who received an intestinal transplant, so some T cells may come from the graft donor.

Here the CDR3 reads CASSPTLPGEQYF. As DNA, the CDR3 is TGTGCCAGTAGTCCCACACTGCCCGGGGAGCAGTACTTC. V and J are TRBV19 and TRBJ2-7, with D unclear. V was shortened by 5 bases and J by 7 bases, with 15 bases between the two germline ends. The CDR3 runs 13 residues. Germline assignment: CDR1 LNHDA and CDR2 SQIVND (reference sequence).

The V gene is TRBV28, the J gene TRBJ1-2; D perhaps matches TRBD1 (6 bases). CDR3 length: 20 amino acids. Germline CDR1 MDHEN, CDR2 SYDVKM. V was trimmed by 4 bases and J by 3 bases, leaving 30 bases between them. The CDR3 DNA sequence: TGTGCCAGCAGTTCCAATATCCCGTCCGTCGGACAGTTTTCACACTATGGCTACACCTTC. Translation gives CASSSNIPSVGQFSHYGYTF.

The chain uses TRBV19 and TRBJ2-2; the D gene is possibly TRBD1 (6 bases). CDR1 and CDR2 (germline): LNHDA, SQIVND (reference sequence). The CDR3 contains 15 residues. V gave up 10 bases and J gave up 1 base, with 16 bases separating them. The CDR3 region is CATGQFVVNTGELFF. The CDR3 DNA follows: TGTGCCACCGGACAGTTTGTCGTGAACACCGGGGAGCTGTTTTTT.

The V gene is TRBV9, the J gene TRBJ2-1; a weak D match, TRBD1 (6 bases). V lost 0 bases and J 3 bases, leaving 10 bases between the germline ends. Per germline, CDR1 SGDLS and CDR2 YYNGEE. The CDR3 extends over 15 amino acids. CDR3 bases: TGTGCCAGCAGCGTAGGGTACAGGGACTACAATGAGCAGTTCTTC. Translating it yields CASSVGYRDYNEQFF.

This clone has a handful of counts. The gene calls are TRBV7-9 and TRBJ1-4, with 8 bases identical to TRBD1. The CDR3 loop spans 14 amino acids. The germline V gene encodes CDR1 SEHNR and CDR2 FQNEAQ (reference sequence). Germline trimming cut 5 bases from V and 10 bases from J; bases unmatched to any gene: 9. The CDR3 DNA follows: TGTGCCAGCAGCCCCCGGACAGGGTCGGGAAAACTGTTTTTT. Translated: CASSPRTGSGKLFF.

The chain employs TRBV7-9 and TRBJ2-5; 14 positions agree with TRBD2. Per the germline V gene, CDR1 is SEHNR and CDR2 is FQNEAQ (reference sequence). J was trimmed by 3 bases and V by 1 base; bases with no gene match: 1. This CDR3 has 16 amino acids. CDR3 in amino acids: CASSLGTSGRKETQYF. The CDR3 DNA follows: TGTGCCAGCAGCTTAGGGACTAGCGGGAGGAAAGAGACCCAGTACTTC.

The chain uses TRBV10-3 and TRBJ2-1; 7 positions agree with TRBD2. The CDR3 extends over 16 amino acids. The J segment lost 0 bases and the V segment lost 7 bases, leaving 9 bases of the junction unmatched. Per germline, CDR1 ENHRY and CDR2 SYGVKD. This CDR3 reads CAINGASGTSYNEQFF. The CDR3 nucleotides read TGTGCCATCAACGGGGCGAGCGGGACCTCCTACAATGAGCAGTTCTTC.

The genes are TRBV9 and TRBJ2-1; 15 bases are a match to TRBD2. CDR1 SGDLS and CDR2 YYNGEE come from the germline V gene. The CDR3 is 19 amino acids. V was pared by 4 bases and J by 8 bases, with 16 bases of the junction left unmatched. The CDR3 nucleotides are TGTGCCAGCAGCCCTACTCGACTTAGGACTAGCGGGAGGGCCCATGAGCAGTTCTTC. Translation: CASSPTRLRTSGRAHEQFF.

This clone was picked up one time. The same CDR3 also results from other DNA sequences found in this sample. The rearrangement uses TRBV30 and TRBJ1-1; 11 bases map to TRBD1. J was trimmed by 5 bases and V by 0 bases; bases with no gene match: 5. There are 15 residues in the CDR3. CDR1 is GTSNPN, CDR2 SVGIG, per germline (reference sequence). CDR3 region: CAWSVRDRGNTEAFF. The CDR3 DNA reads TGTGCCTGGAGTGTAAGGGACAGGGGGAATACTGAAGCTTTCTTT.

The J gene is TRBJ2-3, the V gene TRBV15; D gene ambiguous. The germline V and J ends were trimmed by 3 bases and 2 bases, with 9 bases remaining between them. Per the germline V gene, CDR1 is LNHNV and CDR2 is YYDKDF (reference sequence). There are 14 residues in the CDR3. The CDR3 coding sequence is TGTGCCACCAGCAGTTCTCCCCTCACAGATACGCAGTATTTT. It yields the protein CATSSSPLTDTQYF.

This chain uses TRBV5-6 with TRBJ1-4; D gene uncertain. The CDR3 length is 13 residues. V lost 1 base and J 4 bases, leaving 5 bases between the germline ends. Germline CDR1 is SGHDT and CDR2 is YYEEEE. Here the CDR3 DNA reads TGTGCCAGCAGCTTGTGGAGTAATGAAAAACTGTTTTTT. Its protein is CASSLWSNEKLFF.

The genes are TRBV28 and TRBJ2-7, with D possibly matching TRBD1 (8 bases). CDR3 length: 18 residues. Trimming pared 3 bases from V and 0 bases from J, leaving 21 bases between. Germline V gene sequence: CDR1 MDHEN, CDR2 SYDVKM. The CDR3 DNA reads TGTGCCAGCAGTTTGCCCCCTAGGGAGGGGACAGGCTCCTACGAGCAGTACTTC. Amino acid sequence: CASSLPPREGTGSYEQYF.

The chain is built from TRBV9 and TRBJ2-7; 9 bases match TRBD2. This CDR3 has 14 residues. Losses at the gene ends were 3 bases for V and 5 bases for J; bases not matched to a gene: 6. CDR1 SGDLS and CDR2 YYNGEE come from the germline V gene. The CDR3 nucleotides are TGTGCCAGCAGCGATAGCGGGAGCGTCCACGAGCAGTACTTC. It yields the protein CASSDSGSVHEQYF.

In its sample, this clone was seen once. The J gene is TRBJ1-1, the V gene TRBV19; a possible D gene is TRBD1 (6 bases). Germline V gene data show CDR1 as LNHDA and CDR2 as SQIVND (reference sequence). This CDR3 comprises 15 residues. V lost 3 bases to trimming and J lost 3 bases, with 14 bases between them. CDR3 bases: TGTGCCAGTAGTATGTGGGGCGGGGGCGACACTGAAGCTTTCTTT. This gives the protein CASSMWGGGDTEAFF.

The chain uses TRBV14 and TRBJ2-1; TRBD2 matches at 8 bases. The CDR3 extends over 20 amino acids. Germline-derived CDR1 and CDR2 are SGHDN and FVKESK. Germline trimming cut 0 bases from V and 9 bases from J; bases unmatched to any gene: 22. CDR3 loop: CASSQDRGVNGTSSCGEQFF. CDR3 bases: TGTGCCAGCAGCCAAGACCGGGGGGTAAACGGGACTAGTTCGTGCGGTGAGCAGTTCTTC.

The CDR3 DNA sequence: TGTGCCAGCTGGAGCGGCAGATCAAACTATGGCTACACCTTC. This codes for CASWSGRSNYGYTF. The chain employs TRBV7-9 and TRBJ1-2; D call uncertain. Germline assignment: CDR1 SEHNR and CDR2 FQNEAQ (reference sequence). This CDR3 has 14 residues. Trimming took off 8 bases at V and 2 bases at J, with 15 bases between the two ends.

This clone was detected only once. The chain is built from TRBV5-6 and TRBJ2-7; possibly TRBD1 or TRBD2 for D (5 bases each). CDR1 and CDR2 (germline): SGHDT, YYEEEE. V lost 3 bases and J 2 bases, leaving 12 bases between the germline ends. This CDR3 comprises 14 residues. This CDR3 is CASSSGTEAYEQYF. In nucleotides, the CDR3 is TGTGCCAGCAGCTCCGGGACGGAGGCCTACGAGCAGTACTTC. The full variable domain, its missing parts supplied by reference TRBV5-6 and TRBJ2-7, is DAGVTQSPTHLIKTRGQQVTLRCSPKSGHDTVSWYQQALGQGPQFIFQYYEEEERQRGNFPDRFSGHQFPNYSSELNVNALLLGDSALYLCASSSGTEAYEQYFGPGTRLTVT.

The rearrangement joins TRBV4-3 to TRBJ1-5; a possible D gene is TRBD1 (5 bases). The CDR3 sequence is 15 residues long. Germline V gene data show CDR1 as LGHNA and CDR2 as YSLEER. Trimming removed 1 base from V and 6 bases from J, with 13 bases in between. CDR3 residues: CASSQGAGTGQPQHF. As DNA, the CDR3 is TGCGCCAGCAGCCAAGGGGCAGGGACCGGTCAGCCCCAGCATTTT.

The CDR3 sequence: CASISTEAFF. CDR3 DNA: TGTGCCAGTATCAGCACTGAAGCTTTCTTT. The chain joins TRBV19 to TRBJ1-1; D not certain. Germline lookup yields CDR1 LNHDA and CDR2 SQIVND (reference sequence). V gave up 7 bases and J gave up 4 bases, with 4 bases separating them. The CDR3 totals 10 residues.

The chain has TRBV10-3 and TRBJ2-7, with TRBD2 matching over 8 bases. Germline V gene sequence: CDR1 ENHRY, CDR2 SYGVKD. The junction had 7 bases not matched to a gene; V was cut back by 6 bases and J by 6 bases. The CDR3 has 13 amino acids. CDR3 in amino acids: CAISTQTSAEQYF. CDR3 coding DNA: TGTGCCATCAGCACCCAGACTAGCGCCGAGCAGTACTTC.

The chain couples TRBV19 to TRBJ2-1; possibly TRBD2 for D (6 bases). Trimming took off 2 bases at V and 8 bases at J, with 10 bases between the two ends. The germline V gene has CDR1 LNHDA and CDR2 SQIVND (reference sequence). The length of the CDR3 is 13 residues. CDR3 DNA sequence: TGTGCCAGTAGTATAATGGGGGGAGATGAGCAGTTCTTC. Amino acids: CASSIMGGDEQFF.

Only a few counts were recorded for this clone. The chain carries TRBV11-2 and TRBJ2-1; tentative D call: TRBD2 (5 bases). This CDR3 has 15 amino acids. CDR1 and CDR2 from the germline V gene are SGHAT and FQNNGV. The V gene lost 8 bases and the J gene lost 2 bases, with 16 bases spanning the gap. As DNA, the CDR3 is TGTGCCAGCGAAAGGGCCCGGGGTCCCTACAATGAGCAGTTCTTC. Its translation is CASERARGPYNEQFF.

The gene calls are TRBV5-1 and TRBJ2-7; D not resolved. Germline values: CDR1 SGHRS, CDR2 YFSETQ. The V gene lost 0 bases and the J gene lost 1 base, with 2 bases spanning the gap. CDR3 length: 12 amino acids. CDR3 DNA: TGCGCCAGCAGCTTGGCATCCTACGAGCAGTACTTC. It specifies CASSLASYEQYF.

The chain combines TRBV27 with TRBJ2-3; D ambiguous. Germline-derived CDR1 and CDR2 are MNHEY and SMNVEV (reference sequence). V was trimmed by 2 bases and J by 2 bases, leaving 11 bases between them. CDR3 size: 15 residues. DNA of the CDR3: TGTGCCAGCAGTTTAGTCCGTGCCTACACAGATACGCAGTATTTT. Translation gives CASSLVRAYTDTQYF.

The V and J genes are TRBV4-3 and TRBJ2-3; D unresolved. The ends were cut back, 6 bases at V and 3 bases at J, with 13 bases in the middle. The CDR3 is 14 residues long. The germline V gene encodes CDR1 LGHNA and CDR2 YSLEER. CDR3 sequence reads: CASRQRLGTDTQYF. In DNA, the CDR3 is TGCGCCAGCAGACAGAGGCTAGGGACAGATACGCAGTATTTT.

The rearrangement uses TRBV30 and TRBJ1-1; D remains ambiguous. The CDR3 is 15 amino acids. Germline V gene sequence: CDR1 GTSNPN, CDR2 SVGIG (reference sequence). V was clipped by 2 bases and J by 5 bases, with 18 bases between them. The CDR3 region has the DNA TGTGCCTGGAGTTCCCGCCGCAAGGGAGAAACTGAAGCTTTCTTT. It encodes CAWSSRRKGETEAFF.

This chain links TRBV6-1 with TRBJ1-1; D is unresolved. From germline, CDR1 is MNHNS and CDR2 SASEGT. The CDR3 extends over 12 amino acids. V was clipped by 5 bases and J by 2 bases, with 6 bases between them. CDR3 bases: TGTGCCAGCAGTACAGTTAACACTGAAGCTTTCTTT. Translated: CASSTVNTEAFF.

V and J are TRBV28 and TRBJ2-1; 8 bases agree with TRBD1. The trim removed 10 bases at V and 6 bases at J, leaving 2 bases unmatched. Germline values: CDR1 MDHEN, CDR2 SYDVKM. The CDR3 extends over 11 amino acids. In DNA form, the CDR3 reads TGTGCCACCGGACAGGGCAATGAGCAGTTCTTC. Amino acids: CATGQGNEQFF.

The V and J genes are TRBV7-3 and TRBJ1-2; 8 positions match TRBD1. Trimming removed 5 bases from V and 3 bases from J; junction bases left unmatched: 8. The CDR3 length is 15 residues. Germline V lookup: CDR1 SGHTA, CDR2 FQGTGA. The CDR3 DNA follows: TGTGCCAGCAGCCCCCGCCCGGACAGGGACTATGGCTACACCTTC. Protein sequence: CASSPRPDRDYGYTF. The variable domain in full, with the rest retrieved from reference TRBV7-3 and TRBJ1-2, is GAGVSQTPSNKVTEKGKYVELRCDPISGHTALYWYRQSLGQGPEFLIYFQGTGAADDSGLPNDRFFAVRPEGSVSTLKIQRTERGDSAVYLCASSPRPDRDYGYTFGSGTRLTVV.

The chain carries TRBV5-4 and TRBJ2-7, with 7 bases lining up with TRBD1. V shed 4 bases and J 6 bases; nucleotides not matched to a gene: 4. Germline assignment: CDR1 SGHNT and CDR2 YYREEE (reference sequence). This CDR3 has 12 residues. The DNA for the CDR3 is TGTGCCAGCAGCCCACAGGGGTCCGAGCAGTACTTC. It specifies CASSPQGSEQYF.